This TCR beta chain was obtained from a study of T cell repertoires in cytomegalovirus infection. This clonotype occurred many times. Using its own MiXCR run on the reads, TCRdb lists one record per CDR3 protein. The sample shows a few hundred thousand distinct CDR3 sequences, roughly 17% of them seen only once. CDR1 is MDHEN, CDR2 SYDVKM, per germline. This CDR3 spans 17 amino acids. The junction had 16 bases not matched to a gene; V was cut back by 7 bases and J by 4 bases. The sample was PBMCs. The genes are TRBV28 and TRBJ1-5; 7 bases are a match to TRBD1. The sequence was collected from a human donor in good health (CMV status not recorded). Some clones in this sample may be carry-over from other donors' samples. The CDR3 protein is CASNHRKGAAGNQPQHF. In DNA, the CDR3 is TGTGCCAGCAACCACCGGAAGGGGGCCGCGGGGAATCAGCCCCAGCATTTT. Together with reference TRBV28 and TRBJ1-5, the CDR3 gives the full variable domain: DVKVTQSSRYLVKRTGEKVFLECVQDMDHENMFWYRQDPGLGLRLIYFSYDVKMKEKGDIPEGYSVSREKKERFSLILESASTNQTSMYLCASNHRKGAAGNQPQHFGDGTRLSIL.